This T cell receptor (beta chain) comes out of a study of neoadjuvant anti-PD-1 for oral cavity cancer. Turning to the study itself: Patients without progression got a fourth dose around day 43. Whole-study findings and limits: Only a few patients per response group were TCR-analyzed; validation needed.

This CDR3 is 16 amino acids long. V shed 0 bases and J shed 1 base, with 11 bases lying between them. Germline V lookup: CDR1 SGHRS, CDR2 YFSETQ. These oral cavity squamous cell carcinomas were HPV-negative and locally advanced. Comments on this clone: Its antigen remains unidentified.

Profiling relied on immunoSEQ multiplex PCR, and the TCRdb table lists in-frame clones only, not all of them. The sample lists 13,000 to 15,000 clones, 71% occurring once. The specimen was PBMCs, collected before nivolumab (anti-PD-1) treatment. The genes are TRBV5-1 and TRBJ1-3, with D possibly matching TRBD1 (5 bases). The clonotype was recovered from a person between 40 and 80 years old with oral cavity squamous cell carcinoma. The CDR3 bases are TGCGCCAGCAGCTTGGACACGGACACTTCTGGAAACACCATATATTTT. It yields the protein CASSLDTDTSGNTIYF.